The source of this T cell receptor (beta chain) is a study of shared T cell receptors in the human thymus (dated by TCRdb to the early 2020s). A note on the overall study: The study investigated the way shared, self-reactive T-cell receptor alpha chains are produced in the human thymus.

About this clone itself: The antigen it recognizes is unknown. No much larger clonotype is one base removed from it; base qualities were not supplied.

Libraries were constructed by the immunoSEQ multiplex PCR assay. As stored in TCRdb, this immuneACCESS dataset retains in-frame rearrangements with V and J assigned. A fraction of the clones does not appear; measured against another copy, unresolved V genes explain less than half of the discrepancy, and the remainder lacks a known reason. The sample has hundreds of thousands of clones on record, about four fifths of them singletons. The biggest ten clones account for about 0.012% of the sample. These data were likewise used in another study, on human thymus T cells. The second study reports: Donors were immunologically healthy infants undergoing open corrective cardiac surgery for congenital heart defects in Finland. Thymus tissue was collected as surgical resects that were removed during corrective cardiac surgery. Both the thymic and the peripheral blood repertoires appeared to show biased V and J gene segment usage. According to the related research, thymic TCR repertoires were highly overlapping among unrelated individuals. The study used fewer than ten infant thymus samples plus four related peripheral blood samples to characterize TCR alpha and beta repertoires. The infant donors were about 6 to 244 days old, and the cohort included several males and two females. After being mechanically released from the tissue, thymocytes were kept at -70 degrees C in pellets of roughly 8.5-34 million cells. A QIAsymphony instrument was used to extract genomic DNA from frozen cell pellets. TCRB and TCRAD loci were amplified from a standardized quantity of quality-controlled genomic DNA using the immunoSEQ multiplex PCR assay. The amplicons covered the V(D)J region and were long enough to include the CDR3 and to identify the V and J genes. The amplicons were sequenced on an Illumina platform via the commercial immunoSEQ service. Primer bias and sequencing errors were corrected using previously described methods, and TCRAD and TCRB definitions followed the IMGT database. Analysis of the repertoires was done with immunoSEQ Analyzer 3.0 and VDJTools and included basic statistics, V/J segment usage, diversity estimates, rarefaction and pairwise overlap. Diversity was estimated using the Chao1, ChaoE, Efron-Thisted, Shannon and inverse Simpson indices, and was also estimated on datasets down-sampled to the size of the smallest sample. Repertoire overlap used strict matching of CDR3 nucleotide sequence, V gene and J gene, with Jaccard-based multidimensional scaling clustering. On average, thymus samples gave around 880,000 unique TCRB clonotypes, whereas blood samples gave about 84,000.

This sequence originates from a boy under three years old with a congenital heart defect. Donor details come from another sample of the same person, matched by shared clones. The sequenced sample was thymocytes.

The sequenced DNA: TGCGCCAGCAGCCCCCCCTTCCGGGGTGGTCCCTACGAGCAGTACTTC. This gives the protein CASSPPFRGGPYEQYF. The sequence joins TRBV5-1 to TRBJ2-7, with TRBD2 perhaps the D gene, on 5 matching bases. V is clipped by 4 bases and J by 2 bases, and the sequence between their germline boundaries is 19 bases long. CDR1 and CDR2, looked up from the germline V gene, are SGHRS and YFSETQ. The CDR3 runs 16 amino acids, cysteine and phenylalanine included. Just CDR3 DNA is preserved here, 48 bases in frame from base 1.